This TCR beta chain is from a study of blood T cell repertoires in COVID-19. Whole-study context: Sites in the United States, Italy and Spain provided acute and convalescent COVID-19 samples. T cells, B-cell-depleted T cells, or PBMCs provided the cDNA or gDNA that served as material.

Methods used by the authors: Nucleated cell number was recorded as an estimate derived from reference gene primer amplification. TCRdb's copy holds only in-frame clones and misses some; the assay was immunoSEQ multiplex PCR. V and J calls plus clone size are reproduced from that table; the DNA served to infer D and trimming. This table has about 75,000 clones, around 72% appearing once. This TCR was recovered from a human donor with acute or convalescent COVID-19. The donor label of this sample is uncertain. What was sequenced was peripheral blood.

The CDR3 here is CASSMGRGGNQPQHF. CDR3 sequence (DNA): TGTGCCAGTAGTATGGGGCGGGGAGGCAATCAGCCCCAGCATTTT. The chain combines TRBV19 with TRBJ1-5; weak D call: TRBD1 (5 bases). V was cut by 3 bases and J by 2 bases, with 11 bases left in between. This CDR3 is built from 15 residues. Germline lookup yields CDR1 LNHDA and CDR2 SQIVND (reference sequence).